These 18 T cell receptor beta chains were sequenced from one sample in a study of T cell repertoires in ileal Crohn's disease. Time point denoted: neoterminal ileum biopsy at postoperative endoscopy, about 6 months after surgery. The table came from immunoSEQ multiplex PCR; TCRdb's copy has only in-frame clones and leaves some out. The table includes about 7,400 clones, around 70% detected once. Sequencing was performed on ileal tissue. These receptors were obtained from an adult with Crohn's disease.

The genes are TRBV7-2 and TRBJ2-5; TRBD2 matches at 9 bases. Germline V CDR1 and CDR2: SGHTA, FQGNSA. J lost 3 bases, V lost 5 bases, and 13 bases had no gene match. CDR3 length equals 17 residues. The DNA of the CDR3 is TGTGCCAGCAGCCCTGGGGCTGGCGGGGGGGGGAAAGAGACCCAGTACTTC. Translation gives CASSPGAGGGGKETQYF.

This clone has only one observation. The J gene is TRBJ1-5, the V gene TRBV10-3; TRBD1 might be the D (5 bases). With 10 bases removed from V and 4 bases from J, the gap between germline ends came to 14 bases. The CDR3 length is 13 residues. Germline V gene sequence: CDR1 ENHRY, CDR2 SYGVKD. This CDR3 reads CATTREINQPQHF. For the CDR3, the DNA is TGTGCCACCACCAGGGAAATAAATCAGCCCCAGCATTTT.

This chain connects TRBV29-1 to TRBJ1-5, with 7 bases that match TRBD1. CDR3 length equals 15 residues. Trimming cost V 7 bases and J 5 bases; bases outside gene matches: 14. From germline, CDR1 is SQVTM and CDR2 ANQGSEA. The chain's CDR3 is CSASLDRASDQPQHF. The CDR3 nucleotides are TGCAGCGCTTCGCTTGACAGGGCTTCCGATCAGCCCCAGCATTTT.

The V gene is TRBV28, the J gene TRBJ1-2; 8 nucleotides line up with TRBD1. Trimming at V came to 6 bases and at J to 4 bases, leaving 4 bases not matched to a gene. CDR3 length: 13 residues. Germline V gives CDR1 MDHEN, CDR2 SYDVKM. In nucleotides, the CDR3 is TGTGCCAGCAGGGGACAGGCGAGCTATGGCTACACCTTC. This gives the protein CASRGQASYGYTF.

This rearrangement joins TRBV5-1 to TRBJ2-3; 10 bases fit TRBD2. Germline V lookup: CDR1 SGHRS, CDR2 YFSETQ. This CDR3 is 14 amino acids long. V lost 4 bases and J lost 11; bases outside the gene matches: 10. CDR3 DNA: TGCGCCAGCAGCCCCGGGACTAGCGAAGTAAAGCAGTATTTT. It is translated as CASSPGTSEVKQYF.

This rearrangement joins TRBV30 to TRBJ1-2; 7 bases line up with TRBD1. The J segment lost 7 bases and the V segment lost 2 bases, leaving 7 bases of the junction unmatched. The CDR3 has 13 residues. Germline V CDR1 and CDR2: GTSNPN, SVGIG (reference sequence). In nucleotides, the CDR3 is TGTGCCTGGAGTCGTGAGGGGGCGTCTGGCTACACCTTC. Translated, it gives CAWSREGASGYTF.

The chain has TRBV2 and TRBJ2-3; D possibly corresponds to TRBD2 (5 bases). Germline lookup yields CDR1 SNHLY and CDR2 FYNNEI. This CDR3 has 14 residues. Trimming took 4 bases from V and 6 from J, leaving 14 bases between them. The CDR3 DNA follows: TGTGCCAGCAGTGCTATACTAGTAGGCGATACGCAGTATTTT. It encodes CASSAILVGDTQYF.

This clone was detected once. This sequence joins TRBV5-6 and TRBJ1-5; D uncertain. The germline V gene has CDR1 SGHDT and CDR2 YYEEEE. This CDR3 is built from 15 residues. Trimming took off 4 bases at V and 1 base at J, with 12 bases between the two ends. The DNA of the CDR3 is TGTGCCAGCAGCCCACATGGAGCGAGCAATCAGCCCCAGCATTTT. This codes for CASSPHGASNQPQHF.

This sequence joins TRBV4-3 and TRBJ2-2; perhaps TRBD1 as D (5 bases). The CDR3 has 18 residues. CDR1 is LGHNA, CDR2 YSLEER, per germline. V lost 0 bases to trimming and J lost 4 bases, with 18 bases between them. CDR3: CASSQEGAGESPTGELFF. The CDR3 DNA follows: TGCGCCAGCAGCCAAGAAGGGGCAGGCGAAAGCCCCACCGGGGAGCTGTTTTTT.

The chain is built from TRBV6-5 and TRBJ1-1; D call uncertain. Germline-derived CDR1 and CDR2 are MNHEY and SVGAGI. Trimming took off 6 bases at V and 0 bases at J, with 11 bases between the two ends. The CDR3 is 14 residues long. The CDR3 DNA reads TGTGCCAGCAGAACCACTTACCTGAACACTGAAGCTTTCTTT. Residues: CASRTTYLNTEAFF.

The gene calls are TRBV7-2 and TRBJ1-2; TRBD1 aligns across 11 bases. V shed 6 bases, J shed 5 bases, and the junction held 5 bases outside the gene matches. The CDR3 is made up of 14 amino acids. From germline, CDR1 is SGHTA and CDR2 FQGNSA. CDR3 sequence: CASSRDRGGYGYTF. The CDR3 DNA sequence: TGTGCCAGCAGTCGGGACAGGGGGGGATATGGCTACACCTTC.

The chain combines TRBV5-6 with TRBJ1-2, with a tentative D call TRBD1 (5 bases). The CDR3 has 13 amino acids. CDR1 is SGHDT, CDR2 YYEEEE, per germline. Trimming took 0 bases from V and 8 from J, leaving 11 bases between them. Here the CDR3 reads CASSLVQGRGYTF. The DNA of the CDR3 is TGTGCCAGCAGCTTGGTGCAGGGTAGGGGCTACACCTTC. Complete variable domain (other parts from reference TRBV5-6 and TRBJ1-2): DAGVTQSPTHLIKTRGQQVTLRCSPKSGHDTVSWYQQALGQGPQFIFQYYEEEERQRGNFPDRFSGHQFPNYSSELNVNALLLGDSALYLCASSLVQGRGYTFGSGTRLTVV.

The J gene is TRBJ1-2, the V gene TRBV9; 7 bases are shared with TRBD1. CDR1 is SGDLS and CDR2 is YYNGEE in the germline V gene. Unmatched junction bases numbered 18, after V lost 2 bases and J lost 8 bases. This CDR3 contains 17 residues. The chain's CDR3 is CASSVQGGSEVYGGYTF. The CDR3 DNA reads TGTGCCAGCAGCGTCCAGGGGGGATCAGAAGTGTACGGGGGCTACACCTTC.

The CDR3, as DNA: TGCGCCAGCAGCCAAGCTGCGACAGGGGGCTCTGAAGCTTTCTTT. It translates to CASSQAATGGSEAFF. This chain connects TRBV4-3 to TRBJ1-1; 10 positions agree with TRBD1. CDR1 is LGHNA and CDR2 is YSLEER in the germline V gene. With 1 base clipped from V and 6 bases from J, the junction kept 5 bases outside the gene matches. The CDR3 loop spans 15 amino acids.

V is TRBV11-2 and J is TRBJ1-2, with TRBD1 matching 10 bases. The germline V gene has CDR1 SGHAT and CDR2 FQNNGV. The CDR3 loop spans 15 amino acids. Trimming cost V 0 bases and J 8 bases; bases outside gene matches: 6. In DNA, the CDR3 is TGTGCCAGCAGCTTAGAAATTGACAGGGGGCGAGGCTACACCTTC. This translates into CASSLEIDRGRGYTF.

The chain employs TRBV5-4 and TRBJ2-1; tentative D call: TRBD1 (5 bases). V was pared by 4 bases and J by 0 bases, with 8 bases between. The CDR3 is made up of 14 amino acids. The germline V gene encodes CDR1 SGHNT and CDR2 YYREEE (reference sequence). In DNA form, the CDR3 reads TGTGCCAGCAGCCGACAGAGCTCCTACAATGAGCAGTTCTTC. Residues: CASSRQSSYNEQFF.

This clone was observed a single time. The J gene is TRBJ1-3, the V gene TRBV7-9; no reliable D call. Germline values: CDR1 SEHNR, CDR2 FQNEAQ (reference sequence). Deletions cut 5 bases from V and 7 bases from J, with 15 bases between. This CDR3 has 14 residues. The CDR3: CASSQRRADNTIYF. The CDR3 nucleotides read TGTGCCAGCAGCCAGCGGAGGGCCGACAACACCATATATTTT.

The V gene is TRBV13, the J gene TRBJ1-5, with D maybe TRBD1 (5 bases). Looked up from germline, CDR1 is PRHDT and CDR2 is FYEKMQ (reference sequence). Trimming cost V 5 bases and J 0 bases, with 17 bases left between them. This CDR3 contains 17 residues. This chain's CDR3 is CASSPPSRVYSNQPQHF. CDR3 in DNA: TGTGCCAGCAGCCCACCCTCCAGGGTTTATAGCAATCAGCCCCAGCATTTT.